In this sample, the clone carrying this T cell receptor (beta chain) turned up many times. What it recognizes is unknown. From the reads, TCRdb called clonotypes with MiXCR, one entry per CDR3 protein. The sample consists of 570,000 or so distinct CDR3 sequences, approximately 40% of them appearing once. This sample was taken from a study of T cell repertoires in cytomegalovirus infection. Study information: HLA-B-restricted CMV epitopes that are well studied, plus recently identified HLA-C-restricted ones, were used by the study. In public TCR beta signatures, there were indications of both CMV infection and matching HLA type. Broader study findings: Accumulated public TCR beta family frequency recognized individuals carrying CMV together with the relevant HLA. HLA-C-restricted CMV-specific TCR beta clonotypes were dominant in the ex vivo response.

Germline loops: CDR1 SGHTA, CDR2 FQGNSA. The ends were cut back, 3 bases at V and 0 bases at J, with 9 bases in the middle. The CDR3 is made up of 15 amino acids. The sequence was obtained from a human donor in good health (CMV status not recorded). Some clones in this sample may be carry-over from other donors' samples. The sequencing used cultured PBMCs, collected from culture after CMV antigen stimulation. The chain links TRBV7-2 to TRBJ1-3; D might be TRBD1 (6 bases). The CDR3 spells CASSFGQNSGNTIYF. The CDR3 DNA follows: TGTGCCAGCAGCTTTGGACAGAACTCTGGAAACACCATATATTTT.